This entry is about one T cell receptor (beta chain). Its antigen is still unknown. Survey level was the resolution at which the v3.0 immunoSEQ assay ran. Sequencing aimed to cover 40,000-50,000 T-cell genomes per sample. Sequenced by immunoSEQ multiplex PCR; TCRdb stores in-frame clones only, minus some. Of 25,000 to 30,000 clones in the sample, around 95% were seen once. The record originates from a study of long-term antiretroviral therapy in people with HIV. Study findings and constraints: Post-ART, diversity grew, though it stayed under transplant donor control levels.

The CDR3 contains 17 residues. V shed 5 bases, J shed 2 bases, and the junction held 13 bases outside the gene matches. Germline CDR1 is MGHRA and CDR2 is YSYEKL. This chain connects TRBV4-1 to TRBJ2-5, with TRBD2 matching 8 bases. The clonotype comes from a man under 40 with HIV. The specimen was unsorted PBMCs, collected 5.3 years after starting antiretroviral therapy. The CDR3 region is CASSEYLSGVTQETQYF. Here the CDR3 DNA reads TGCGCCAGCAGCGAATACCTTAGCGGGGTTACTCAAGAGACCCAGTACTTC.